This T cell receptor (beta chain) was identified during a study of glioma-infiltrating T cells after dendritic cell vaccination. The wider study: Patients received autologous tumor lysate-pulsed dendritic cell vaccination between the early 2000s and the early 2010s.

Here immunoSEQ multiplex PCR was the method, and the copy in TCRdb shows in-frame clones only, minus some. The sample gives 91,000 or so clones, 75% to 90% of which show up once; approximately 5.5% is in the top ten. Time point denoted: after dendritic cell vaccination, including at tumor progression/relapse. This CDR3 is 21 amino acids long. Germline V CDR1 and CDR2: MNHEY, SMNVEV (reference sequence). The sample in question was blood, obtained after dendritic cell vaccination. This TCR derives from a human donor with glioblastoma. This chain uses TRBV27 with TRBJ2-5; TRBD2 agrees at 8 bases. Gene TRBJ2-7 matches the end of the DNA better, so the J call may be wrong. CDR3 amino acids: CASASPGREFHRARNYYEQYF. In nucleotides, the CDR3 is TGTGCCAGCGCCTCACCCGGGAGGGAGTTCCACCGAGCAAGGAATTACTACGAGCAGTACTTC.